Sequencing of this T cell receptor beta chain was carried out in a study of blood T cell repertoires in COVID-19. Study at large: The United States, Italy and Spain provided the acute and convalescent COVID-19 samples. The analysed material was cDNA or gDNA that came from T cells, B-cell-depleted T cells, or PBMCs.

This clone was observed once. Original handling: Reference gene primer amplification in the assay estimated nucleated cell counts. The assay was immunoSEQ multiplex PCR, and TCRdb's table has in-frame clones only and misses some. V, J and clone size derive from that table, while D and trimming were established from the DNA sequence. This repertoire shows about 240,000 clones, around 84% found once; its top ten account for 5.5% to 9%. This CDR3 contains 14 residues. Germline CDR1 reads SGHRS; CDR2 reads YFSETQ. The germline V and J ends were trimmed by 4 bases and 0 bases, with 8 bases remaining between them.

The sample was peripheral blood. The chain combines TRBV5-1 with TRBJ1-3; D perhaps matches TRBD1 (5 bases). The source is a woman aged 70-85 years with active or convalescent COVID-19. CDR3: CASSDDSSGNTIYF. CDR3 sequence (DNA): TGCGCCAGCAGCGACGACAGCTCTGGAAACACCATATATTTT.